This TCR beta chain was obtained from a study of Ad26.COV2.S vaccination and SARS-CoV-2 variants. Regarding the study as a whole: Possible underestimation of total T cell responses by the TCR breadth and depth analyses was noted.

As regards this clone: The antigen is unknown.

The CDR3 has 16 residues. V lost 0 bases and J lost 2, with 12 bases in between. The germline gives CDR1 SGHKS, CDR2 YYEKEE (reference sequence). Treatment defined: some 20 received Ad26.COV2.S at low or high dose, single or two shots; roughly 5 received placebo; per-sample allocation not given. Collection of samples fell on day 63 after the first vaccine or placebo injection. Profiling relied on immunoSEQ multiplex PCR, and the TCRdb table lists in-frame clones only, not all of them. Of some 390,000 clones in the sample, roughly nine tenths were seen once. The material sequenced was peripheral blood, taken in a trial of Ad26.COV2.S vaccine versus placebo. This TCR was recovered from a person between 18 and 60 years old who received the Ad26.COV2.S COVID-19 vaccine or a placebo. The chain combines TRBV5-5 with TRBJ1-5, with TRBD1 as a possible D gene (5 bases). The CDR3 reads CASSLGQGGGNQPQHF. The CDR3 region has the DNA TGTGCCAGCAGCTTGGGGCAGGGCGGTGGCAATCAGCCCCAGCATTTT.